This entry is about one T cell receptor (beta chain). There are a few counts of this clonotype. Its antigen is not yet known. Per-nucleotide qualities are absent, and no much larger clonotype sits a single base away. Sequenced on an Illumina HiSeq 1500. TCRdb reprocessed the public reads (quality trimming at Q25 with fastp, clone calling with MiXCR) and kept in-frame beta chains. Under each unique CDR3 protein, matching rows form one entry showing the most common genes and DNA. The sample has about 770,000 distinct CDR3 sequences on record, around 29% of them singletons. Around 13% of the sample is taken by the ten largest. In the paper's terms, the treatment or condition label means: in vitro stimulation with specific CMV peptide epitopes to enrich CMV-specific T cells. These data originate in a study of T cell repertoires in cytomegalovirus infection (dated by TCRdb to the late 2010s). Background on the whole study: Alongside well-studied HLA-B-restricted epitopes, the peptide stimulations were aimed at recently identified HLA-C-restricted CMV epitopes, whose presentation resists viral immunomodulation. Donor HLA type was relevant to the analysis, because carriage of CMV infection together with the matching HLA type was indicated by public TCR beta signatures. Study-wide findings and limitations: In both this cohort and an independent roughly 350-donor cohort, the cumulative frequency of public TCR beta family members distinguished carriers of CMV infection plus the relevant HLA type. The ex vivo response was dominated by HLA-C-restricted CMV-specific TCR beta clonotypes, which also provided the single most frequent clonotype in two of eight donors.

The sequences come from cultured CD8+ T cells from PBMCs, collected from culture after CMV antigen stimulation. The receptor's source is a human donor in good health (CMV status not recorded). Some clones in this sample may be carry-over from other donors' samples.

The bases read TGTGCCACGAGGGCTGGGGCGGAGGCTGAAGCTTTCTTT. Its protein reads: CATRAGAEAEAFF. The chain couples TRBV7-2 to TRBJ1-1; TRBD1 might be the D gene, on 5 matching bases. V is reduced by 10 bases and J by 6 bases, leaving a spacing of 18 bases between them. The CDR3 has 13 amino acids, counting the end cysteine and phenylalanine. CDR3 DNA is the only sequence kept; it has 39 bases, read in frame from the first base. Sequences SGHTA (CDR1) and FQGNSA (CDR2) are obtained from the germline V gene.